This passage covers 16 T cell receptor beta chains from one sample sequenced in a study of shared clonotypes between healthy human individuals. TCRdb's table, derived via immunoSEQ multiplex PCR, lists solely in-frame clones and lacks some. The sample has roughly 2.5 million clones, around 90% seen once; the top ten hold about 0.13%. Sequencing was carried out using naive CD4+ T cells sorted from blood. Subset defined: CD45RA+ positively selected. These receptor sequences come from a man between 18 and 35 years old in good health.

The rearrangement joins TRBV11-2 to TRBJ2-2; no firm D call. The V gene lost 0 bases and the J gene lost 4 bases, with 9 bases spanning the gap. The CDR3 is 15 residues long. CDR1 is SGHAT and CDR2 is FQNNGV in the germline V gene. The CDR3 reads CASSLEGRTTGELFF. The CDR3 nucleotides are TGTGCCAGCAGCTTAGAGGGCAGGACCACCGGGGAGCTGTTTTTT. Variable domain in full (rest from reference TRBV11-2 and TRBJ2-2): EAGVAQSPRYKIIEKRQSVAFWCNPISGHATLYWYQQILGQGPKLLIQFQNNGVVDDSQLPKDRFSAERLKGVDSTLKIQPAKLEDSAVYLCASSLEGRTTGELFFGEGSRLTVL.

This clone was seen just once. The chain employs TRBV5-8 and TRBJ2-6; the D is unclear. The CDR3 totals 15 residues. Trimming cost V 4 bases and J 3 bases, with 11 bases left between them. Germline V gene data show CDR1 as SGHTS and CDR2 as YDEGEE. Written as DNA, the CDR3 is TGTGCCAGCAGCGAGGAAATCGGTGGGGCCAACGTCCTGACTTTC. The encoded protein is CASSEEIGGANVLTF.

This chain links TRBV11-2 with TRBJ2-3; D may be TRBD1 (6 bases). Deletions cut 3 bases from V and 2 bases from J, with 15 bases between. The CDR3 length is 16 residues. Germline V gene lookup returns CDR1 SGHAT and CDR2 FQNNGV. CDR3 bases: TGTGCCAGCAGCTTCTTGGGTACAGGGACCACAGATACGCAGTATTTT. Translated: CASSFLGTGTTDTQYF.

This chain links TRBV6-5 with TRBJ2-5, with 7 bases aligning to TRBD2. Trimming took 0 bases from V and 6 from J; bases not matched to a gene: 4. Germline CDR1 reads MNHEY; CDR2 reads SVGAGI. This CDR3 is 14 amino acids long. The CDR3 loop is CASSYSGTKKTQYF. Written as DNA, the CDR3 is TGTGCCAGCAGTTACTCCGGGACTAAAAAGACCCAGTACTTC.

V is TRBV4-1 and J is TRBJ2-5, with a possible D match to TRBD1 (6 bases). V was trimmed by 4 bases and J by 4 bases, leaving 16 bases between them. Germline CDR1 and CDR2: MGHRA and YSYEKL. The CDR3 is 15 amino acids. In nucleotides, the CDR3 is TGCGCCAGCAGCCCTAGACAGGCTCTCGGAGAGACCCAGTACTTC. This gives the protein CASSPRQALGETQYF.

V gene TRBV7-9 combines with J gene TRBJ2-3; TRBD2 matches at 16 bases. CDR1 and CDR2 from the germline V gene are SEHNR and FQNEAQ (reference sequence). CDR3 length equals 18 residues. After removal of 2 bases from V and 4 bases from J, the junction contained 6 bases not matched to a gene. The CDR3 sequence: CASSLHGTSGREADTQYF. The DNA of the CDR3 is TGTGCCAGCAGCTTACATGGGACTAGCGGGAGGGAGGCAGATACGCAGTATTTT.

This CDR3 reads CAIRDSLNTEAFF. CDR3 bases: TGTGCCATCCGGGACAGTTTGAACACTGAAGCTTTCTTT. The gene calls are TRBV6-6 and TRBJ1-1; 7 nucleotides match TRBD1. This CDR3 is built from 13 residues. Trimming cost V 10 bases and J 0 bases; bases outside gene matches: 5. Germline CDR1 reads MNHNY; CDR2 reads SVGAGI (reference sequence).

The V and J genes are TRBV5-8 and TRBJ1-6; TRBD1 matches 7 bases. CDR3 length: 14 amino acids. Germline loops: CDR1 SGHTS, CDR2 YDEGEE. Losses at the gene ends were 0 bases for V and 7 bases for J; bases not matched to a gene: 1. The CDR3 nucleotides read TGTGCCAGCAGCTTGGAACAGGGGAATTCACCCCTCCACTTT. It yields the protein CASSLEQGNSPLHF.

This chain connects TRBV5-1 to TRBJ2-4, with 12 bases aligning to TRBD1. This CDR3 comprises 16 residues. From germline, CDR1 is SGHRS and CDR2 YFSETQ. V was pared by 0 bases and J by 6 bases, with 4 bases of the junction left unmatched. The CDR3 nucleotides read TGCGCCAGCAGCTTGGGGGACAGGGGGCCCTCAAACATTCAGTACTTC. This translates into CASSLGDRGPSNIQYF. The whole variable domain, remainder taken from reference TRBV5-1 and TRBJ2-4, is KAGVTQTPRYLIKTRGQQVTLSCSPISGHRSVSWYQQTPGQGLQFLFEYFSETQRNKGNFPGRFSGRQFSNSRSEMNVSTLELGDSALYLCASSLGDRGPSNIQYFGAGTRLSVL.

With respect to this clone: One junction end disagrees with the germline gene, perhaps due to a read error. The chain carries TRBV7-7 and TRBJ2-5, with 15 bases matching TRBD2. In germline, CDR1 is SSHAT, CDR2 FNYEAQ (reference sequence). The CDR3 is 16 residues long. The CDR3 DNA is TGTGCTAGCAGCGGTGGACTAGCGGGAGGGGGAGAGACCCAGTACTTC. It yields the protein CASSGGLAGGGETQYF.

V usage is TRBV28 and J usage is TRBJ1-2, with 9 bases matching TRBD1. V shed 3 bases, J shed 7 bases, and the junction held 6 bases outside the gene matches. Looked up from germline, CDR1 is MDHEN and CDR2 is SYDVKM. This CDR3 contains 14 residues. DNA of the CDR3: TGTGCCAGCAGTTTCCGGGACAGGGACGTTGGCTACACCTTC. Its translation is CASSFRDRDVGYTF.

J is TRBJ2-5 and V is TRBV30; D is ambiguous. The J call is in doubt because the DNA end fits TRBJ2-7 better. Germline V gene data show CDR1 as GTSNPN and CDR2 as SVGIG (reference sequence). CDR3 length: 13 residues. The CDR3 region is CAWSLGLGYEQYF. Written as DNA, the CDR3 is TGTGCCTGGAGTCTCGGCCTCGGGTACGAGCAGTACTTC.

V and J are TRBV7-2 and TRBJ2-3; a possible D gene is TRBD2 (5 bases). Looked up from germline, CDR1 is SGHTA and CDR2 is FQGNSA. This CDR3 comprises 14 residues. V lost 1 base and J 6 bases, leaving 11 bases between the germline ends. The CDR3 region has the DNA TGTGCCAGCAGCTTAGTAGGGTCGGGGGATACGCAGTATTTT. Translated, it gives CASSLVGSGDTQYF.

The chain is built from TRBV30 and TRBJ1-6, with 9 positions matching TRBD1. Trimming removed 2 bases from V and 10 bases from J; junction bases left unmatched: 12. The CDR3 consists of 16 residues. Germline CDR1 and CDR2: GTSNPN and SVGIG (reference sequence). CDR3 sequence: CAWSPQGTGLGSPLHF. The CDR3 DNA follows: TGTGCCTGGAGTCCCCAAGGGACAGGGTTAGGATCACCCCTCCACTTT.

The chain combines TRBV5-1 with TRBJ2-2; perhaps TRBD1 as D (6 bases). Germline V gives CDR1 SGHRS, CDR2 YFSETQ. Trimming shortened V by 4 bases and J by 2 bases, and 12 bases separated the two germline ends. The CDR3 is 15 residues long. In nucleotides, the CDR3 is TGCGCCAGCAGCCCCCGGACAGATAACACCGGGGAGCTGTTTTTT. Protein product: CASSPRTDNTGELFF. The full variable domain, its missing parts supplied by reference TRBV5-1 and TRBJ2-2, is KAGVTQTPRYLIKTRGQQVTLSCSPISGHRSVSWYQQTPGQGLQFLFEYFSETQRNKGNFPGRFSGRQFSNSRSEMNVSTLELGDSALYLCASSPRTDNTGELFFGEGSRLTVL.

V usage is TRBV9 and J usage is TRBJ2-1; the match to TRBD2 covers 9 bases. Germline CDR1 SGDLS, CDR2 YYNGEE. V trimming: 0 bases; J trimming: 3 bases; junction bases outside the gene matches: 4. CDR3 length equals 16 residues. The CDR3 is CASSVVASGNYNEQFF. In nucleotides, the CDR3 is TGTGCCAGCAGCGTAGTGGCTAGCGGGAACTACAATGAGCAGTTCTTC.